The clone carrying this T cell receptor beta chain was detected only once. Here immunoSEQ multiplex PCR was the method, and the copy in TCRdb shows in-frame clones only, minus some. This sample has fewer than 65,000 clones, with roughly 90% found just once. The sample originates from a study of blood T cell repertoires in COVID-19. V gave up 6 bases and J gave up 3 bases; unmatched junction bases: 1. The CDR3 runs 14 residues. Germline CDR1 is MNHEY and CDR2 is SVGAGI. Material for sequencing was peripheral blood. The TCR comes from a human donor in a cohort sampled during active COVID-19. The rearrangement joins TRBV6-5 to TRBJ2-3; 12 bases are shared with TRBD2. The CDR3, as DNA: TGTGCCAGCAGGACTAGCGGGAGAACAGATACGCAGTATTTT. Amino acids: CASRTSGRTDTQYF.